This T cell receptor (beta chain) was found in a study of graft-versus-host responses after intestinal transplantation. Turning to the study itself: Transplant recipients had multivisceral, liver-intestinal, or isolated intestinal grafts. Study results and limitations: Circulating GvH clone levels at their peak were associated with HvG declines (early post-transplant). Detection of GvH clones occurred in recipient marrow, and some had their first appearance in ileum or blood.

Sequenced by immunoSEQ multiplex PCR; TCRdb stores in-frame clones only, minus some. The sample records 85,000 to 100,000 clones, more than 85% being singletons. This clone was seen only a few times. Its cognate antigen is unknown. Trimming cost V 0 bases and J 3 bases; bases outside gene matches: 2. The CDR3 has 15 residues. Germline-derived CDR1 and CDR2 are LGHNA and YSLEER. The clonotype originates from a human donor who received an intestinal transplant. The chain uses TRBV4-3 and TRBJ2-1; 7 nucleotides match TRBD1. The sequencing used unstimulated CD8+ T cells sorted from spleen or lymph node cells, collected before intestinal transplant. The CDR3 spells CASSQDGTDYNEQFF. Here the CDR3 DNA reads TGCGCCAGCAGCCAAGATGGGACAGACTACAATGAGCAGTTCTTC.